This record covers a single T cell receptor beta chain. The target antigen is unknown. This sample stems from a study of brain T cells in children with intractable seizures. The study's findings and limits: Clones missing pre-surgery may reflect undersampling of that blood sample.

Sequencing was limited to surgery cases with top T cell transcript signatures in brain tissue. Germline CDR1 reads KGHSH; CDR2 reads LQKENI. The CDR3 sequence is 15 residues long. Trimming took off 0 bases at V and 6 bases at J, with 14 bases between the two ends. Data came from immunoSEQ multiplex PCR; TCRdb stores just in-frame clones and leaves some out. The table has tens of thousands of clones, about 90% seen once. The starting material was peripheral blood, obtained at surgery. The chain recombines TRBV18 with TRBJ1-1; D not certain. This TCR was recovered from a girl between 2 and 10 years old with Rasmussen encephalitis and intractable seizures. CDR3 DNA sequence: TGTGCCAGCTCACCACCGGTCCCGGGTACCCCTGAAGCTTTCTTT. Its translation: CASSPPVPGTPEAFF.